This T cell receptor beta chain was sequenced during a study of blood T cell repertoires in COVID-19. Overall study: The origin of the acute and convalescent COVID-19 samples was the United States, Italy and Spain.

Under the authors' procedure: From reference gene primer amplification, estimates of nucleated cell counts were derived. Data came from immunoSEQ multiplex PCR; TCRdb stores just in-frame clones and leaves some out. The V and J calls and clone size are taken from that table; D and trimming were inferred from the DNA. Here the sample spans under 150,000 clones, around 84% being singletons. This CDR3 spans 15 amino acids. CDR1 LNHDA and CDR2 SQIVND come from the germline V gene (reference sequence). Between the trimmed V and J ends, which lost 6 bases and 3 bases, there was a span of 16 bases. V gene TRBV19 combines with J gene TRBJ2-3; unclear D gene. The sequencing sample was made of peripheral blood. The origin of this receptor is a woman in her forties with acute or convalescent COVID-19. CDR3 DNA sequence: TGTGCCAGTAGGAATCGACTCCTGGGTACAGATACGCAGTATTTT. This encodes CASRNRLLGTDTQYF.